The clone carrying this T cell receptor (beta chain) was picked up many times. Its antigen is not known. V gave up 6 bases and J gave up 4 bases, with 4 bases separating them. Looked up from germline, CDR1 is MNHNY and CDR2 is SVGAGI (reference sequence). The CDR3 totals 11 residues. The data were obtained in a study of CD8 T cells in ankylosing spondylitis. Overall study results and limits: The study identified a TCR beta motif of under 10 highly homologous variants that appeared characteristic of ankylosing spondylitis blood. Disease-associated clones were reportedly significantly overrepresented in matched ankylosing spondylitis synovial fluid.

TCRdb recomputed calls from the 5' RACE reads with MiXCR, one row per CDR3 protein. The data contain about 240,000 distinct CDR3 sequences, roughly 8.6% of them singletons. The V gene is TRBV6-6, the J gene TRBJ1-5; D call uncertain. Sequencing used blood, either unsorted or a sorted T cell fraction (not recorded which). The receptor's source is a male donor with ankylosing spondylitis or in good health (not recorded which). The CDR3 is CASSRNQPQHF. The CDR3 nucleotides are TGTGCCAGCAGCCGAAATCAGCCCCAGCATTTT.